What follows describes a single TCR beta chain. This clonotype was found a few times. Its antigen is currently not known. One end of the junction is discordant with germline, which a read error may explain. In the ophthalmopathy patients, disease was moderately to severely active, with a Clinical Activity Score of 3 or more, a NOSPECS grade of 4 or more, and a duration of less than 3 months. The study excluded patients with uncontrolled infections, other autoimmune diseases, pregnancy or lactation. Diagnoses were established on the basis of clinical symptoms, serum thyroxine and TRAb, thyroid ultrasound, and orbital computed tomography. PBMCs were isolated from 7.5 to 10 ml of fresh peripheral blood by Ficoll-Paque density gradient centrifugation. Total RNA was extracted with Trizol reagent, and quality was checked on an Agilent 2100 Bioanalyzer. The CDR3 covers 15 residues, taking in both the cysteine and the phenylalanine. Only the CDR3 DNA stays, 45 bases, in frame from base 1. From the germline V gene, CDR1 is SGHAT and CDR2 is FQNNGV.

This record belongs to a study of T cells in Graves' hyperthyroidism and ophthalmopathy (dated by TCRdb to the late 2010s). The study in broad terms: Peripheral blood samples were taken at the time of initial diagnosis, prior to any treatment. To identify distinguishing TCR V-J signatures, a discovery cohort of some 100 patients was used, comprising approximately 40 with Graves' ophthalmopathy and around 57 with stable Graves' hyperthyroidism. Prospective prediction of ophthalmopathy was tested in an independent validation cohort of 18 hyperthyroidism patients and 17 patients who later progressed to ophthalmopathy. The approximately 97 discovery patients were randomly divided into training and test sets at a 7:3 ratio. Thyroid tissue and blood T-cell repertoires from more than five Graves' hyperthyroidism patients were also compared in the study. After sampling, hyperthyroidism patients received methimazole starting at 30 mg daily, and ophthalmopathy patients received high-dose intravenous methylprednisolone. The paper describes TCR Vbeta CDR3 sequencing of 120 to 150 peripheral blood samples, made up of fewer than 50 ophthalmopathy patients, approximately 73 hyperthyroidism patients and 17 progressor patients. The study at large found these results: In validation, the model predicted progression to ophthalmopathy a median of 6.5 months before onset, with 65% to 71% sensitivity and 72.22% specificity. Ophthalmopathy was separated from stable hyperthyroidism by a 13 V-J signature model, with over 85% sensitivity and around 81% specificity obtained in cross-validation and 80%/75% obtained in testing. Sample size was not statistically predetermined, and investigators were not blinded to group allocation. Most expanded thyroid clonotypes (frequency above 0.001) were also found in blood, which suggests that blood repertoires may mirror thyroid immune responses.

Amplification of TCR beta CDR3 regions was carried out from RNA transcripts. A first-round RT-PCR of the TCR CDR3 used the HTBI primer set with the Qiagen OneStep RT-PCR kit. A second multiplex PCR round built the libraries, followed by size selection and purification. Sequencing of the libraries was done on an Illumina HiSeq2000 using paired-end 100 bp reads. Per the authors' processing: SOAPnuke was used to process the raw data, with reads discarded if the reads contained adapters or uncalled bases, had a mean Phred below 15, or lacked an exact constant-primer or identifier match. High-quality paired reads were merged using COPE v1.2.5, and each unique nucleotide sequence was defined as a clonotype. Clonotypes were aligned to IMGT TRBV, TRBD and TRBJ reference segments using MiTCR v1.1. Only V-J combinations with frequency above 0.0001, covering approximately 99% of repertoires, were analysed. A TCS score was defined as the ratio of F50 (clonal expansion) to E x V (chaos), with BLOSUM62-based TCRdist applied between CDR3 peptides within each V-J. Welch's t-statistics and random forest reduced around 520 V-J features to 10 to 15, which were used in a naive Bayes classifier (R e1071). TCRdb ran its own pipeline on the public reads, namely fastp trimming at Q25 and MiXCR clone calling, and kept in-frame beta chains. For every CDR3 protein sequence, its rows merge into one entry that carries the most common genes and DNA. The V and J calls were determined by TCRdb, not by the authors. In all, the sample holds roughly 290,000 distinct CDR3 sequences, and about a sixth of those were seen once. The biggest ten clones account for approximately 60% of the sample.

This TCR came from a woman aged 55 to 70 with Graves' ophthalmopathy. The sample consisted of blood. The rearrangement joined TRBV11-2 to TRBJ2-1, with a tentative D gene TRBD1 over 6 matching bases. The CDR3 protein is CASSFGQSSYNEQSF. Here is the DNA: TGTGCCAGCAGCTTTGGACAGAGCTCCTACAATGAGCAGTCCTTC.